This T cell receptor beta chain was obtained from a study of graft-versus-host responses after intestinal transplantation. Study as a whole: Tacrolimus plus steroids were given to all recipients for approximately three years, preceded by anti-thymocyte globulin induction. The study's findings and limits: Investigators detected GvH clones in recipient marrow, with some emerging earlier in ileum or blood. Within the allografts of patients who had graft-donor T cell macrochimerism, graft-versus-host to host-versus-graft clonal ratios were high.

Of note for this clone: Its matching antigen is unknown.

The data were produced by immunoSEQ multiplex PCR, yet TCRdb's version contains in-frame clones alone and is incomplete. The repertoire holds 90,000 to 150,000 clones, with around 95% as singletons. The CDR3 runs 16 residues. The V and J ends lost 5 bases and 0 bases respectively, with 14 bases between them. CDR1 is SGHAT, CDR2 FQNNGV, per germline. The sequencing here drew on unstimulated CD8+ T cells sorted from spleen or lymph node cells, taken before intestinal transplant. This chain joins TRBV11-2 and TRBJ1-5, with D unresolved. This clonotype was sampled from a human donor who received an intestinal transplant. The CDR3 sequence: CASSAGGYGSNQPQHF. CDR3 DNA sequence: TGTGCCAGCAGCGCCGGAGGGTACGGTAGCAATCAGCCCCAGCATTTT. Combining the CDR3 with reference TRBV11-2 and TRBJ1-5 gives the whole variable domain EAGVAQSPRYKIIEKRQSVAFWCNPISGHATLYWYQQILGQGPKLLIQFQNNGVVDDSQLPKDRFSAERLKGVDSTLKIQPAKLEDSAVYLCASSAGGYGSNQPQHFGDGTRLSIL.